The following is a T cell receptor (beta chain) sequence with its context. The TCR beta CDR3 regions underwent amplification using RNA transcripts as the source. First-round RT-PCR of the TCR CDR3 relied on the HTBI primer set. TCRdb re-analysed the multiplex PCR reads in MiXCR, keeping a single row per CDR3 protein. The table records some 720,000 distinct CDR3 sequences, 15% to 20% of them present only once. These data belong to a study of T cells in Graves' hyperthyroidism and ophthalmopathy. This sequence originates from a young man with Graves' hyperthyroidism. Specimen: blood.

The CDR3 spells CSVDLGQGWTGELFF. CDR3 bases: TGCAGCGTTGATTTGGGACAGGGGTGGACCGGGGAGCTGTTTTTT. The genes are TRBV29-1 and TRBJ2-2, with 10 bases matching TRBD1. The ends lost 3 bases at V and 5 bases at J; junction bases unmatched: 6. The length of the CDR3 is 15 residues. The germline gives CDR1 SQVTM, CDR2 ANQGSEA.